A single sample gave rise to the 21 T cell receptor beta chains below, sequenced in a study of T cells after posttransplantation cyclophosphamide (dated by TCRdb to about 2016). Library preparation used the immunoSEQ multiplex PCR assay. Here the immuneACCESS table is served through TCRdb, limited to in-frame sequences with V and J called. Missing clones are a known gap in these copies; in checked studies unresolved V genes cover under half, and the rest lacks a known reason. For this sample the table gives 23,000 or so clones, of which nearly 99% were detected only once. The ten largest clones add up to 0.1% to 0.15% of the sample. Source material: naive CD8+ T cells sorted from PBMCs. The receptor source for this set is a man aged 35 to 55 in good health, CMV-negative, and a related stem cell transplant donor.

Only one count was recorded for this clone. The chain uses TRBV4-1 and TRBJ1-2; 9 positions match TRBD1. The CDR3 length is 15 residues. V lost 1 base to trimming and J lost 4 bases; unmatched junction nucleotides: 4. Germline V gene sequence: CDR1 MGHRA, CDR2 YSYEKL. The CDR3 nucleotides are TGCGCCAGCAGCCAAGCCGGGACAGGGCCCTATGGCTACACCTTC. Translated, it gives CASSQAGTGPYGYTF.

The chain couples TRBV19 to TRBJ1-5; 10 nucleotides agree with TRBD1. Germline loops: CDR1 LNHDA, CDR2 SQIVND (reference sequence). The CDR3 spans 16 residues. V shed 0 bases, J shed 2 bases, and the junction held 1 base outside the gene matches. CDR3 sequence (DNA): TGTGCCAGTAGTATAGAAGGGACAGGGGGCAATCAGCCCCAGCATTTT. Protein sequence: CASSIEGTGGNQPQHF.

This CDR3 is CASSPPQGASYGYTF. Here the CDR3 DNA reads TGTGCCAGCAGCCCCCCACAGGGGGCTTCCTATGGCTACACCTTC. The genes are TRBV7-9 and TRBJ1-2; 9 bases fit TRBD1. Germline loops: CDR1 SEHNR, CDR2 FQNEAQ (reference sequence). CDR3 length: 15 residues. V lost 5 bases and J lost 4; bases outside the gene matches: 8.

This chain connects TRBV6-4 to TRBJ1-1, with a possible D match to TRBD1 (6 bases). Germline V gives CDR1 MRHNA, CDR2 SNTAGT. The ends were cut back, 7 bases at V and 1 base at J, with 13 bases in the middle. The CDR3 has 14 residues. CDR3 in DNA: TGTGCCAGCACCGAAGGACAGCGGAACACTGAAGCTTTCTTT. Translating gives CASTEGQRNTEAFF.

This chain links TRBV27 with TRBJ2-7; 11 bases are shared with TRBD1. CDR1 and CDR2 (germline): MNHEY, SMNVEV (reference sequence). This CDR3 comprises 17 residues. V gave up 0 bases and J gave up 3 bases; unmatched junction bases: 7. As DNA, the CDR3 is TGTGCCAGCAGTTTATCGGTGTCGGACAGGGGGCACTACGAGCAGTACTTC. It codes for CASSLSVSDRGHYEQYF.

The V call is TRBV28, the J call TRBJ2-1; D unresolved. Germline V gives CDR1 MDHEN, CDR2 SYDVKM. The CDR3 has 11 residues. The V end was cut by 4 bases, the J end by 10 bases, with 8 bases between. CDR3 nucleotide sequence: TGTGCCAGCAGTTCCGTCAGGGAGCAGTTCTTC. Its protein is CASSSVREQFF.

The CDR3, as DNA: TGTGCCAGCAGTTTATCCCTCCAGCGGACCACTAGCACAGATACGCAGTATTTT. Its translation is CASSLSLQRTTSTDTQYF. The chain has TRBV27 and TRBJ2-3; D may be TRBD2 (5 bases). V dropped 0 bases and J dropped 0 bases, with 16 bases sitting between them. From germline, CDR1 is MNHEY and CDR2 SMNVEV (reference sequence). The CDR3 has 18 residues.

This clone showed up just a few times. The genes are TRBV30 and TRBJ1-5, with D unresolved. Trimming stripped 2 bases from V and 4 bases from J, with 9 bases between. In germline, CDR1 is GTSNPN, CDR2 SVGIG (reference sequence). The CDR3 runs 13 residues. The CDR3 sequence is CAWSTRTNQPQHF. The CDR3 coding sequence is TGTGCCTGGAGTACGCGGACTAATCAGCCCCAGCATTTT.

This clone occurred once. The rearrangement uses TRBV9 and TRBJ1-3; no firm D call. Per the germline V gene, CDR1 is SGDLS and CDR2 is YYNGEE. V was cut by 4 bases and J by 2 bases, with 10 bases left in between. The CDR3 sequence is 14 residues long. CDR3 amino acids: CASSPPQAGNTIYF. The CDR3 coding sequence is TGTGCCAGCAGCCCCCCTCAGGCTGGAAACACCATATATTTT.

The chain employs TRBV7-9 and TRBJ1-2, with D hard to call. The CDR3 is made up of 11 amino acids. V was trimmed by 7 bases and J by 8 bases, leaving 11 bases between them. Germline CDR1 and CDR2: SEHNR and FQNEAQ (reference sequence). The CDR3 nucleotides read TGTGCCAGCACGGCGGGGTCGGGCTACACCTTC. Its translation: CASTAGSGYTF.

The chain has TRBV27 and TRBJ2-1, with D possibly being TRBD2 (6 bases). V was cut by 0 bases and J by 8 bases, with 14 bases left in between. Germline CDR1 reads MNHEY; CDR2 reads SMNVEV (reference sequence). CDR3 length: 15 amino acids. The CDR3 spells CASSLSIDWGDEQFF. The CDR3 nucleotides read TGTGCCAGCAGTTTATCTATCGACTGGGGGGATGAGCAGTTCTTC.

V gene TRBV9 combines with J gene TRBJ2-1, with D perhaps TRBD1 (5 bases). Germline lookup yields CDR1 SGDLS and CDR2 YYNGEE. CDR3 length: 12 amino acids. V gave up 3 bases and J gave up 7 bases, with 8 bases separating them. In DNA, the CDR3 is TGTGCCAGCAGCGAGACAGTGAATGAGCAGTTCTTC. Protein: CASSETVNEQFF.

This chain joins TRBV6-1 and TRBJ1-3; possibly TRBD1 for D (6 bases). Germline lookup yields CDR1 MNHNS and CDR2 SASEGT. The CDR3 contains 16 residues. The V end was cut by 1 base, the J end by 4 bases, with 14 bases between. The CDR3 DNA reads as TGTGCCAGCAGTGAAGTAGGGGGGGTAGGAGGAAACACCATATATTTT. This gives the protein CASSEVGGVGGNTIYF.

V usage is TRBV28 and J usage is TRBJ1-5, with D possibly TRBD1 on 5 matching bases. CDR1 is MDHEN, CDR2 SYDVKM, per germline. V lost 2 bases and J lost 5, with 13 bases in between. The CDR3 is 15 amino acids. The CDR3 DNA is TGTGCCAGCAGTTTAAAGGGGATCGAAGATCAGCCCCAGCATTTT. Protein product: CASSLKGIEDQPQHF.

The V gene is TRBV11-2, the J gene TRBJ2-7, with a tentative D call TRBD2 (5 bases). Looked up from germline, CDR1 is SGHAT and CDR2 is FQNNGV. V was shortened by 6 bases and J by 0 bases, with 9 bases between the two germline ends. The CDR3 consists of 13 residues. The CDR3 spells CASSLSGSYEQYF. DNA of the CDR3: TGTGCCAGCAGTCTCAGCGGCTCCTACGAGCAGTACTTC.

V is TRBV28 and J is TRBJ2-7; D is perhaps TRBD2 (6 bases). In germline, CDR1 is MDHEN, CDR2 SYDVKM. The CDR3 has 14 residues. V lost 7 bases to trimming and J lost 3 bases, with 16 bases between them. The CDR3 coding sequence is TGTGCCAGCAACGCCGGAGGGGCACTCTACGAGCAGTACTTC. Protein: CASNAGGALYEQYF.

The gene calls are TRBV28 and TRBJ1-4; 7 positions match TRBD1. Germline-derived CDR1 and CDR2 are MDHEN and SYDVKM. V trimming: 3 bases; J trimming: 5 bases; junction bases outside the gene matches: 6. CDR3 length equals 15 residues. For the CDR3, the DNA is TGTGCCAGCAGTTTTCCGGGACAGAGAAATGAAAAACTGTTTTTT. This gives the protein CASSFPGQRNEKLFF.

CDR3 DNA sequence: TGTGCCAGTAGCGACGACGGGGACAGCATTGAGAACACCATATATTTT. Translated, it gives CASSDDGDSIENTIYF. The genes are TRBV19 and TRBJ1-3; TRBD1 matches 7 bases. Germline-derived CDR1 and CDR2 are LNHDA and SQIVND (reference sequence). The CDR3 totals 16 residues. V lost 6 bases, J lost 7 bases, and 15 bases stayed unmatched.

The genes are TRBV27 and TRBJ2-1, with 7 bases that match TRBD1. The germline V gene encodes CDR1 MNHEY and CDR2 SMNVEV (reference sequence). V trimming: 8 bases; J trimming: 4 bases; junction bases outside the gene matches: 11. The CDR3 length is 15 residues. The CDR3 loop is CASSSGTATYNEQFF. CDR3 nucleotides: TGTGCCAGCTCCTCCGGGACAGCAACTTACAATGAGCAGTTCTTC.

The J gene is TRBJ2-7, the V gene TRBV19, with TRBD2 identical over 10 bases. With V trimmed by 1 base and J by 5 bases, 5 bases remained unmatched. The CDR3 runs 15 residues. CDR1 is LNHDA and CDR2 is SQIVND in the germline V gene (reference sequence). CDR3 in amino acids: CASSIASGSTHEQYF. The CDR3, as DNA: TGTGCCAGTAGTATAGCTAGCGGGAGTACCCACGAGCAGTACTTC.

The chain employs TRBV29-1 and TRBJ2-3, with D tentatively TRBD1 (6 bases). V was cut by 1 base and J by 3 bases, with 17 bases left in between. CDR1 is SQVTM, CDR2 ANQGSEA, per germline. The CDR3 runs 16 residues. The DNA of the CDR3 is TGCAGCGTTGAAGGGGCACAGGGTGAGAGAACAGATACGCAGTATTTT. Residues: CSVEGAQGERTDTQYF.